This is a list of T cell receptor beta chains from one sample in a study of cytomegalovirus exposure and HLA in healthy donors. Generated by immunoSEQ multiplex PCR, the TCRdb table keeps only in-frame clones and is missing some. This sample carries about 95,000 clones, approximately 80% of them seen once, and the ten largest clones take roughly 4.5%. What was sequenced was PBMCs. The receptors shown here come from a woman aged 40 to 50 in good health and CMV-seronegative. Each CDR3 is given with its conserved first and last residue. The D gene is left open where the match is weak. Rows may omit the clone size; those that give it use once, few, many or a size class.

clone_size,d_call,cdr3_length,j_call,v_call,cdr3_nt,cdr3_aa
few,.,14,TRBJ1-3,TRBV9,TGTGCCAGCAGCGTAGACCGGGTTGGAAACACCATATATTTT,CASSVDRVGNTIYF
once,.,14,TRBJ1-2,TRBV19,TGTGCCAGTAGCGCAGGGGTGCGCAGCGATGGCTACACCTTC,CASSAGVRSDGYTF
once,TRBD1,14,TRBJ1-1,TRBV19,TGTGCCAGTAGTCAGGGGGCTGCGAACACTGAAGCTTTCTTT,CASSQGAANTEAFF
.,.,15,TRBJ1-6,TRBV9,TGTGCCAGCAGCGTAGGATCCGCAGGAGGTTCACCCCTCCACTTT,CASSVGSAGGSPLHF
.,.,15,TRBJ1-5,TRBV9,TGTGCCAGCAGGCCCGGGCCCAGGGGCAATCAGCCCCAGCATTTT,CASRPGPRGNQPQHF
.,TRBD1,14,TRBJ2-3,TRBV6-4,TGTGCCAGCGCCTTGACAGGGGGCACAGATACGCAGTATTTT,CASALTGGTDTQYF
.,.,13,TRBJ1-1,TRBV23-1,TGCGCCAGCAGTCAATTCGGGGTTTCTGAAGCTTTCTTT,CASSQFGVSEAFF
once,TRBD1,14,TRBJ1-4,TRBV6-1,TGTGCCAGCAGTAGACAGGGTGGGAATGAAAAACTGTTTTTT,CASSRQGGNEKLFF
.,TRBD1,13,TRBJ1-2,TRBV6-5,TGTGCCACCCGGCAGGGGGGCTCATATGGCTACACCTTC,CATRQGGSYGYTF
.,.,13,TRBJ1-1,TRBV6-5,TGTGCCAGCAGTTGGACAGTGAACACTGAAGCTTTCTTT,CASSWTVNTEAFF
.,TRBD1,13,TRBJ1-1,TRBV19,TGTGCCGGTAGCCTGACAGGGGGGACTGAAGCTTTCTTT,CAGSLTGGTEAFF
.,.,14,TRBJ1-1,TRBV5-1,TGCGCCAGCAGCTTGGTGCACGGGAAAACTGAAGCTTTCTTT,CASSLVHGKTEAFF
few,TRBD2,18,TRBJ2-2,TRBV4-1,TGCGCCAGCAGGGGGGGGAAGTGGGGGAGTACGAACACCGGGGAGCTGTTTTTT,CASRGGKWGSTNTGELFF
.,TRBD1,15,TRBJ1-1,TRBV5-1,TGCGCCAGCAGCGCGGGGCAGGGGGCTCCCACTGAAGCTTTCTTT,CASSAGQGAPTEAFF
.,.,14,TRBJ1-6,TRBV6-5,TGTGCCAGCACCTACGGGGTCCTGAATTCACCCCTCCACTTT,CASTYGVLNSPLHF
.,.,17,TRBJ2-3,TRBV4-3,TGCGCCAGCAGCCACCCTAAGGACAGCCCTAGCACAGATACGCAGTATTTT,CASSHPKDSPSTDTQYF
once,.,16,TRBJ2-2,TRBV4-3,TGCGCCAGCAGCCAAGATCCTGGCATTAACACCGGGGAGCTGTTTTTT,CASSQDPGINTGELFF
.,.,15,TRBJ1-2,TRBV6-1,TGTGCCAGCAGTGAACAGGGACTCCTAAGCTATGGCTACACCTTC,CASSEQGLLSYGYTF
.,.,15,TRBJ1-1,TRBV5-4,TGTGCCAGCAGCCGCCCGGGATACCTAGGGACTGAAGCTTTCTTT,CASSRPGYLGTEAFF
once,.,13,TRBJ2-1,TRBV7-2,TGTGCCAGCAGCTCCCCAATTATCGGTGAGCAGTTCTTC,CASSSPIIGEQFF